This T cell receptor beta chain was documented in a study of blood T cell repertoires in COVID-19. Study context: Both acute and convalescent COVID-19 samples were obtained from the United States, Italy and Spain. The cDNA or gDNA used as material had been derived from T cells, B-cell-depleted T cells, or PBMCs.

Germline lookup yields CDR1 SGHTA and CDR2 FQGNSA. Unmatched junction bases numbered 10, after V lost 5 bases and J lost 3 bases. This CDR3 spans 16 amino acids. In the authors' workflow: For nucleated cells, counts were estimated from reference gene primer amplification. Sequencing was performed with immunoSEQ multiplex PCR; in TCRdb, only in-frame clones are kept and a portion is missing. V and J calls and clone size are copied from that table; D and trimming were computed from the DNA. The profile shows 200,000 to 250,000 clones, roughly 80% of them singletons. The receptor comes from a man older than 75 with acute or convalescent COVID-19. This chain connects TRBV7-2 to TRBJ2-7, with TRBD1 matching over 10 bases. Sequenced input: peripheral blood. This CDR3 is CASSPYPGQGFYEQYF. Here the CDR3 DNA reads TGTGCCAGCAGCCCCTACCCGGGACAGGGGTTCTACGAGCAGTACTTC.